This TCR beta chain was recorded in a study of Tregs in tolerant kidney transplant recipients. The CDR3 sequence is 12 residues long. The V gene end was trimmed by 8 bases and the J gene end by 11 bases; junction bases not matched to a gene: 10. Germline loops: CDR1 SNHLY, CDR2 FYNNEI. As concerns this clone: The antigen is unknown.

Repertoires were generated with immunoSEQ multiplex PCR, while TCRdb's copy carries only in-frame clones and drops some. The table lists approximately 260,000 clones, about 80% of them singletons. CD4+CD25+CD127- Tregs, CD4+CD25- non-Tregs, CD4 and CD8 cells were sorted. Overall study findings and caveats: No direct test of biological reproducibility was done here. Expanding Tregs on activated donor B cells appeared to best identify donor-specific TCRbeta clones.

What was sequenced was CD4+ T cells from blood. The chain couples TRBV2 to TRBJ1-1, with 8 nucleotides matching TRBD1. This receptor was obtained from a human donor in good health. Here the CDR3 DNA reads TGTGCCAGCGCGACAGGGGTGGGTGTCGCTTTCTTT. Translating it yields CASATGVGVAFF.